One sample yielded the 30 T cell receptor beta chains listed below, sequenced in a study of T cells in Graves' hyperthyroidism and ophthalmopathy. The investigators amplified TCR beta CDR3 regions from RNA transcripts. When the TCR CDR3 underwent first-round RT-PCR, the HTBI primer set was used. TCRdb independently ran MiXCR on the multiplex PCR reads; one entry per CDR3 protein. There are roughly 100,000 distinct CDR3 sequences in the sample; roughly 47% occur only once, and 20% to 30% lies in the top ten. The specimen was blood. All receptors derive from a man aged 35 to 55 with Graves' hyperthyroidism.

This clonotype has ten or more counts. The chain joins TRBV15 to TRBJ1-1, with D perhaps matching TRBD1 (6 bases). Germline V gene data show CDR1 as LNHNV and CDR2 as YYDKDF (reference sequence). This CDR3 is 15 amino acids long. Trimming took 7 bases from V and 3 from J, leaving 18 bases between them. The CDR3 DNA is TGTGCCACCACTCCGAGGGGGGTACTCGACACTGAAGCTTTCTTT. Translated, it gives CATTPRGVLDTEAFF.

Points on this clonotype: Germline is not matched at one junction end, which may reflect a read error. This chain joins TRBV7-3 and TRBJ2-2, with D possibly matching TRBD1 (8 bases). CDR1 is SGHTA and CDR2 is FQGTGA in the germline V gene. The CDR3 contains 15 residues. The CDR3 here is CASSRTGGDTGELSW. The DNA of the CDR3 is TGTGCCAGCAGCCGTACAGGGGGGGACACCGGGGAGCTGTCTTGG.

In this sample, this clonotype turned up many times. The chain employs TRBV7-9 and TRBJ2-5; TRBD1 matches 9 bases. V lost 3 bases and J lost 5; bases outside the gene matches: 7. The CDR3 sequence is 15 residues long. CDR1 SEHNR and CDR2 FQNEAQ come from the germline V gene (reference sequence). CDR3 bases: TGTGCCAGCAGCTTCGGGGACAGGGTTATGGAGACCCAGTACTTC. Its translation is CASSFGDRVMETQYF.

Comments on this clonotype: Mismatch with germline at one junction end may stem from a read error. The CDR3 region is CASRQGPFRWDHAGCTF. CDR3 DNA: TGTGCCAGCAGGCAGGGACCCTTCCGCTGGGATCATGCTGGCTGCACCTTC. V and J are TRBV6-1 and TRBJ1-2; perhaps TRBD1 as D (5 bases). In germline, CDR1 is MNHNS, CDR2 SASEGT. The CDR3 has 17 amino acids.

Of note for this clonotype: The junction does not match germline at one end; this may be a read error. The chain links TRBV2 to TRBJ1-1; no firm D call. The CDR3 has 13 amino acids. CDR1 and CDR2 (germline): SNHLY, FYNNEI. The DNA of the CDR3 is TGTGCAAGCAGAAGACGGCATACCACTGAAGCTTTCTTT. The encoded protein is CASRRRHTTEAFF.

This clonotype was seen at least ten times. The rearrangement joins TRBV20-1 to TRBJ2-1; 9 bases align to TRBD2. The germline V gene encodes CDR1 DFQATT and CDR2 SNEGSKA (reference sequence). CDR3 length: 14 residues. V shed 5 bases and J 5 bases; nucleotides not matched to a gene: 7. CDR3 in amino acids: CSADSGGANNEQFF. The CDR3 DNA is TGCAGTGCTGATAGCGGGGGAGCCAACAATGAGCAGTTCTTC.

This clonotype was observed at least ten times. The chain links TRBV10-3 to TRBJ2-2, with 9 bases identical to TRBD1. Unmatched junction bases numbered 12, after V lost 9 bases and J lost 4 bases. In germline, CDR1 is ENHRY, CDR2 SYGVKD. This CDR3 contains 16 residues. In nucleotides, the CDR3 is TGTGCCATTAAAGAATCCGGGACAGGGTTCACCGGGGAGCTGTTTTTT. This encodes CAIKESGTGFTGELFF.

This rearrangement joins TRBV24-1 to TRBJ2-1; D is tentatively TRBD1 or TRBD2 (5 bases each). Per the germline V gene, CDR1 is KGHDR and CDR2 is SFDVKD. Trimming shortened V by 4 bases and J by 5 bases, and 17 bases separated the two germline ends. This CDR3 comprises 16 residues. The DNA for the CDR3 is TGTGCCACCAGTGACCGAGCCGGGACGGACCACAATGAGCAGTTCTTC. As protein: CATSDRAGTDHNEQFF.

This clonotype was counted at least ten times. In DNA, the CDR3 is TGCAGCGTTATTAAGATTTGGGCGCAAGCTAACTATGGCTACACCTTC. This translates into CSVIKIWAQANYGYTF. The V and J genes are TRBV29-1 and TRBJ1-2, with D hard to call. The length of the CDR3 is 16 residues. The V gene's germline CDR1 is SQVTM and CDR2 ANQGSEA. V was shortened by 5 bases and J by 0 bases, with 19 bases between the two germline ends.

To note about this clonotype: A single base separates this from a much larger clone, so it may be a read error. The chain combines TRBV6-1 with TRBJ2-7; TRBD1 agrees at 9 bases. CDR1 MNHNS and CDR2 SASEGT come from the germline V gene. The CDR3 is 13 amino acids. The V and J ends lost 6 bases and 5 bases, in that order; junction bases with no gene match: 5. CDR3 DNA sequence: TGTGCCAGCAGATTTACAGGGGGCGACGAGCAGTACTTC. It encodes CASRFTGGDEQYF.

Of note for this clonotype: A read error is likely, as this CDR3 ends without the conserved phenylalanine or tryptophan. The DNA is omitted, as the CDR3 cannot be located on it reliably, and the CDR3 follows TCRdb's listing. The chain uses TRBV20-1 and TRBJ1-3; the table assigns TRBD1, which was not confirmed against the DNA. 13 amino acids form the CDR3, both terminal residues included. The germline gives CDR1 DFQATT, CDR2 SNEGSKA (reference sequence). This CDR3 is CSAPPAGGNTVYL.

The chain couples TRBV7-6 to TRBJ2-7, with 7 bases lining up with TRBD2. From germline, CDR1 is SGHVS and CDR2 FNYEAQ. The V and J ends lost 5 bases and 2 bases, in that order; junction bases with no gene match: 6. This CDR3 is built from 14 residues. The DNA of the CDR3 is TGTGCCAGCAGCCATCCTAGCGGAGCCTACGAGCAGTACTTC. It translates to CASSHPSGAYEQYF. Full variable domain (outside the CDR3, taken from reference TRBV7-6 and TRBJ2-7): GAGVSQSPRYKVTKRGQDVALRCDPISGHVSLYWYRQALGQGPEFLTYFNYEAQQDKSGLPNDRFSAERPEGSISTLTIQRTEQRDSAMYRCASSHPSGAYEQYFGPGTRLTVT.

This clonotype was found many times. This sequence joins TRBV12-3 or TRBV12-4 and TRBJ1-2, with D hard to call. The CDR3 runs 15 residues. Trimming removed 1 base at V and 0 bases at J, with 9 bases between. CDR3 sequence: CASSLVGPANYGYTF. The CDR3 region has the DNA TGTGCCAGCAGTTTAGTAGGTCCAGCTAACTATGGCTACACCTTC.

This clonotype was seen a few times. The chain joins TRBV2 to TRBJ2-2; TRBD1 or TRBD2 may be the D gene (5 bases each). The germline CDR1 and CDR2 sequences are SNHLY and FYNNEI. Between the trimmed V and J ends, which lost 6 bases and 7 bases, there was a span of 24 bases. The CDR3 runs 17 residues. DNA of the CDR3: TGTGCCAGCAGGGGGCTAGCCGGGGTTAGTACGAGCGGGGAGCTGTTTTTT. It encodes CASRGLAGVSTSGELFF.

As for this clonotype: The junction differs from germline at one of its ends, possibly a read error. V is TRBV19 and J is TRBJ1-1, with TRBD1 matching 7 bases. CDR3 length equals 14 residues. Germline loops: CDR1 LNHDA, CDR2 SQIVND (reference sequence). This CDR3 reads CASGMPGQDTEAFF. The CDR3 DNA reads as TGTGCCAGTGGTATGCCTGGACAGGACACTGAAGCTTTCTTT.

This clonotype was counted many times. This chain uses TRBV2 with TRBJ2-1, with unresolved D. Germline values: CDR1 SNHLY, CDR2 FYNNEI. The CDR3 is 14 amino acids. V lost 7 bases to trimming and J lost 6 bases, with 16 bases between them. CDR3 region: CASNHPAWGNEQFF. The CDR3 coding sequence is TGTGCCAGCAATCACCCGGCTTGGGGCAATGAGCAGTTCTTC.

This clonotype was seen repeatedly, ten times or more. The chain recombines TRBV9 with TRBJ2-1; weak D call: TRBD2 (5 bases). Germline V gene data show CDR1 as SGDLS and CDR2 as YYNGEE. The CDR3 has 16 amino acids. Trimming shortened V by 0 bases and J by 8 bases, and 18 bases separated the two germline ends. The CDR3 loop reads CASSVAIASRRDEQFF. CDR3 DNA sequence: TGTGCCAGCAGCGTAGCTATAGCGTCTAGGAGAGATGAGCAGTTCTTC.

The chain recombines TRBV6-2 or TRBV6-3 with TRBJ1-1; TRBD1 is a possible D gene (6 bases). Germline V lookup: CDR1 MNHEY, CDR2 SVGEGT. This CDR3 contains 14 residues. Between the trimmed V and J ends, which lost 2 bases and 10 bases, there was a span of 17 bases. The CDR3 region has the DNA TGTGCCAGCAGTTACCAGGGGCCCACCCTCGGAGCTTTCTTT. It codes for CASSYQGPTLGAFF.

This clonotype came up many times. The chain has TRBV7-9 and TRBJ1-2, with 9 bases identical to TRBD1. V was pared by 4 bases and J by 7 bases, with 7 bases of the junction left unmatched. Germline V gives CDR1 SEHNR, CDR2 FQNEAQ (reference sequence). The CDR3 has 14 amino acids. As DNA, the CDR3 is TGTGCCAGCAGCTCGGGACAGGGAAGGACTGGCTACACCTTC. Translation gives CASSSGQGRTGYTF.

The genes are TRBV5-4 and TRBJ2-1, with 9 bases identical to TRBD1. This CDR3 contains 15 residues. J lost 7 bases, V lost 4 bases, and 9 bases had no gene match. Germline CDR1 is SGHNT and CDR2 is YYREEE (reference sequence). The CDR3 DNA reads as TGTGCCAGCAGCCCGGGACAGGGCCCCATTAATGAGCAGTTCTTC. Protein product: CASSPGQGPINEQFF.

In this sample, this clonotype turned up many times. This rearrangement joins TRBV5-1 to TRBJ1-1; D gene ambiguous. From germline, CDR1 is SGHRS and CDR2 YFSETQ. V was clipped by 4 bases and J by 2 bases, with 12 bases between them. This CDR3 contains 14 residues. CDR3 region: CASSGLLANTEAFF. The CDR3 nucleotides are TGCGCCAGCAGCGGACTCCTTGCAAACACTGAAGCTTTCTTT.

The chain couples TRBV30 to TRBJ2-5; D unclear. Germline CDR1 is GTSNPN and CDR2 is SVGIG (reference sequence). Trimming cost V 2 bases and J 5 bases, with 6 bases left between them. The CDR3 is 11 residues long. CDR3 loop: CAWSTAETQYF. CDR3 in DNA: TGTGCCTGGAGTACCGCGGAGACCCAGTACTTC.

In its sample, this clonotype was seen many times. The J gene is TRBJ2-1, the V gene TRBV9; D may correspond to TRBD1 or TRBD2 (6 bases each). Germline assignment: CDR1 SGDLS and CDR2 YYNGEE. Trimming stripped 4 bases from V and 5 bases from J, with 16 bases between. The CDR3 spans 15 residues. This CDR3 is CASSLRGGQNNEQFF. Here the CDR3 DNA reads TGTGCCAGCAGCCTTAGAGGGGGGCAGAACAATGAGCAGTTCTTC.

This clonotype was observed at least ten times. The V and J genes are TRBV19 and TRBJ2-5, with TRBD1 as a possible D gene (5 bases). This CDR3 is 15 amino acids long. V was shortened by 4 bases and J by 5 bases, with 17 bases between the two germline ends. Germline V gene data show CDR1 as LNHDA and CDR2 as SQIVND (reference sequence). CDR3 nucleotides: TGTGCCAGTAGTAGAGGACAAGTAGGGTTGGAGACCCAGTACTTC. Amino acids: CASSRGQVGLETQYF.

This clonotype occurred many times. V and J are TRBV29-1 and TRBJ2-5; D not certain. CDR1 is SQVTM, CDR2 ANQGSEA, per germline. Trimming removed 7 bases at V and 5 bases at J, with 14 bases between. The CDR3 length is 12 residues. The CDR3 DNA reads TGCAGCGCCCTGAGCGCCGGGGAGACCCAGTACTTC. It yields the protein CSALSAGETQYF.

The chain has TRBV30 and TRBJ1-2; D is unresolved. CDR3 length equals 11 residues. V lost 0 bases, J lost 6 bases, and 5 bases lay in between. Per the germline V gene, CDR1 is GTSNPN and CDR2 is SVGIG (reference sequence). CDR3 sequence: CAWSVRHGYTF. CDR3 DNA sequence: TGTGCCTGGAGTGTTCGGCATGGCTACACCTTC.

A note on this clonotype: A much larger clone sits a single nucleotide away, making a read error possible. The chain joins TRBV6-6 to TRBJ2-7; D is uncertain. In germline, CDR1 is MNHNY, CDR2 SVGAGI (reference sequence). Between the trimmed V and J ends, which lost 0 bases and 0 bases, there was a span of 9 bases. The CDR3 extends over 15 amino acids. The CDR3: CASSYSGSSSYEQYF. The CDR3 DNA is TGTGCCAGCAGTTACTCCGGGTCCAGCTCCTACGAGCAGTACTTC.

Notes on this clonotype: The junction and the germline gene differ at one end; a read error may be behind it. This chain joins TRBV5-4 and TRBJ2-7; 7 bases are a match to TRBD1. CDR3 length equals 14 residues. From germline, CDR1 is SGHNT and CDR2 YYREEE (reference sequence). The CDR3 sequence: CASKSGGPAYEQYF. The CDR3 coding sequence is TGCGCCAGCAAGTCAGGGGGACCAGCCTACGAGCAGTACTTC.

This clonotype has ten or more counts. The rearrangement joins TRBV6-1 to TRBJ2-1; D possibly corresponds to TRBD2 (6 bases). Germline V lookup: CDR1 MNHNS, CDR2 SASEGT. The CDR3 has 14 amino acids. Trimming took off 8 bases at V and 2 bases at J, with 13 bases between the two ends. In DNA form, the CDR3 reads TGTGCCAGCCTTAGACCGGGGGCCTACAATGAGCAGTTCTTC. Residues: CASLRPGAYNEQFF.

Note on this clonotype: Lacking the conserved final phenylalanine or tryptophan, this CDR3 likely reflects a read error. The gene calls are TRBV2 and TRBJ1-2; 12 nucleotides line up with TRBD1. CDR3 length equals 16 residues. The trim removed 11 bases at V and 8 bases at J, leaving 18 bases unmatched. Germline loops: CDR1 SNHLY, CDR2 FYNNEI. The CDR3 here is CAWSVLRGQGARGYTL. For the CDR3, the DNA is TGTGCCTGGAGTGTACTCCGGGGACAGGGGGCGCGGGGCTACACCCTC.